The entry below describes one T cell receptor beta chain. The antigen this receptor binds is unknown. Base-call qualities are not available, and no considerably larger clone is one nucleotide away. Ophthalmopathy patients had moderately to severely active disease, Clinical Activity Score of at least 3, NOSPECS grade of at least 4, and duration under 3 months. The study excluded patients with uncontrolled infections, other autoimmune diseases, pregnancy or lactation. Diagnoses relied on clinical symptoms, serum thyroxine and TRAb, thyroid ultrasound and orbital computed tomography. PBMCs were isolated from about 9.1 ml of fresh peripheral blood by Ficoll-Paque density gradient centrifugation. Trizol reagent was used to extract total RNA, and RNA quality was then checked on an Agilent 2100 Bioanalyzer. The CDR1 and CDR2 encoded by the germline V gene are KGHSH and LQKENI. V and J are trimmed by 3 bases and 2 bases, and the gene matches miss 8 bases of the junction. The CDR3 has 16 amino acids, counting the end cysteine and phenylalanine. Only the CDR3 DNA stays, 48 bases, in frame from base 1.

The TCR beta CDR3 regions were amplified from RNA transcripts. The first round of RT-PCR for the TCR CDR3 was performed with the HTBI primer set and the Qiagen OneStep RT-PCR kit. Libraries were constructed in a second round of multiplex PCR, after which size selection and purification were carried out. Paired-end sequencing of the libraries was performed with 100 bp reads on an Illumina HiSeq2000. For the original study's pipeline: SOAPnuke was used to process the raw data, with reads discarded if the reads contained adapters or uncalled bases, had a mean Phred below 15, or lacked an exact constant-primer or identifier match. COPE v1.2.5 was used to merge high-quality paired reads, and clonotypes were defined as unique nucleotide sequences. MiTCR v1.1 was used to align clonotypes to the IMGT TRBV, TRBD and TRBJ reference segments. Only V-J combinations with frequency above 0.0001, covering 98% to 99.2% of repertoires, were analysed. The TCS score was defined as the ratio of F50 (clonal expansion) to E x V (chaos), calculated using BLOSUM62-based TCRdist between CDR3 peptides within each V-J. Welch's t-statistics and random forest reduced 450 to 600 V-J features to roughly 13, which were used in a naive Bayes classifier (R e1071). Using fastp trimming at Q25 and MiXCR clonotype assembly, TCRdb reanalyzed the public sequencing data and kept in-frame beta chains. Entries are consolidated by CDR3 protein sequence, retaining the most common genes and DNA. The V and J calls and clone size are TCRdb's, not the authors'. The sample table holds about 640,000 distinct CDR3 sequences, of which about 14% were seen once. The ten largest make up around an eighth of the sample.

The data were taken from a study of T cells in Graves' hyperthyroidism and ophthalmopathy (dated by TCRdb to the late 2010s). For context, the study as a whole: Peripheral blood samples were taken at the time of initial diagnosis, prior to any treatment. The 100 or so discovery patients were randomly split 7:3 into training and test sets. An independent validation cohort of 18 to 20 hyperthyroidism patients and 15 or so patients who later progressed to ophthalmopathy tested prospective prediction of ophthalmopathy. In addition, the study compared T-cell repertoires in thyroid tissue and in blood from roughly 6 Graves' hyperthyroidism patients. A discovery cohort of about a hundred patients, approximately 45 with Graves' ophthalmopathy and about 58 with stable Graves' hyperthyroidism, was used to find distinguishing TCR V-J signatures. After sampling, hyperthyroidism patients received methimazole starting at 30 mg daily, and ophthalmopathy patients received high-dose intravenous methylprednisolone. The paper describes TCR Vbeta CDR3 sequencing of more than 120 peripheral blood samples, made up of 43 ophthalmopathy patients, around 73 hyperthyroidism patients and 17 progressor patients.

The study at large found these results: A model built on a 13 V-J signature distinguished ophthalmopathy from stable hyperthyroidism, reaching 85% to 90% sensitivity and approximately 81% specificity in cross-validation and 80%/75% in testing. Most expanded thyroid clonotypes (frequency above 0.001) were also found in blood, which suggests that blood repertoires may mirror thyroid immune responses. During validation, the model predicted progression to ophthalmopathy a median of about 5.9 months ahead of onset, with around 71% sensitivity and 72.22% specificity. Sample size was not statistically predetermined, and blinding of investigators to group allocation was not performed.

Source material: blood. The V gene is TRBV18 and the J gene is TRBJ2-3; TRBD1 matches 7 bases in the middle. The TCR sequence derives from a woman between 50 and 59 years old with Graves' ophthalmopathy. The DNA sequence follows: TGTGCCAGCTCACCCGATCACGGGACAGACACAGATACGCAGTATTTT. This encodes CASSPDHGTDTDTQYF.